Presented here are 20 T cell receptor beta chains from one specimen sequenced in a study of T cells after yellow fever vaccination. TCRdb passed the 5' RACE reads through MiXCR, listing each CDR3 protein once. The sample has 500,000 to 650,000 distinct CDR3 sequences, about 15% seen once; the top ten hold roughly 17%. Sequencing used PBMCs, obtained more than 4 days after the first yellow fever vaccination. All receptors come from a man in his late teens or twenties who received the YFV17D yellow fever vaccine.

The chain combines TRBV5-1 with TRBJ1-2; 9 positions agree with TRBD1. The trim removed 3 bases at V and 8 bases at J, leaving 11 bases unmatched. Germline lookup yields CDR1 SGHRS and CDR2 YFSETQ. The CDR3 has 15 residues. The CDR3 region is CASSWTGEGGYGYTF. CDR3 sequence (DNA): TGCGCCAGCAGCTGGACAGGGGAAGGTGGCTACGGCTACACCTTC.

This clonotype was counted between two and nine times. The gene calls are TRBV3-1 and TRBJ1-6; no clear D. Germline CDR1 and CDR2: LGHDT and YNNKEL (reference sequence). The CDR3 is made up of 14 amino acids. The V end was cut by 4 bases, the J end by 8 bases, with 12 bases between. The CDR3 here is CASSPRHRDSPLHF. As DNA, the CDR3 is TGTGCCAGCAGCCCTAGACATAGAGATTCACCCCTCCACTTT.

V and J are TRBV5-1 and TRBJ2-3; TRBD1 aligns across 7 bases. CDR1 and CDR2 (germline): SGHRS, YFSETQ. This CDR3 comprises 17 residues. V lost 4 bases, J lost 6 bases, and 17 bases stayed unmatched. In DNA, the CDR3 is TGCGCCAGCAGCCCGGGACAGTTAAAGTCCCTGAGGGATACGCAGTATTTT. Amino acids: CASSPGQLKSLRDTQYF.

The rearrangement links TRBV7-3 to TRBJ2-1; D unresolved. The V end lost 2 bases, the J end lost 5 bases, and 10 bases lay between the germline ends. The CDR3 has 14 residues. Germline assignment: CDR1 SGHTA and CDR2 FQGTGA. This chain's CDR3 is CASSLSRSHNEQFF. CDR3 nucleotides: TGTGCCAGCAGCTTATCGCGGAGCCACAATGAGCAGTTCTTC.

As regards this clonotype: The junction does not match germline at one end; this may be a read error. The V gene is TRBV12-3 or TRBV12-4, the J gene TRBJ2-1; perhaps TRBD2 as D (6 bases). This CDR3 is 14 amino acids long. CDR3 coding DNA: TGTGCCAGCAGCCCCCGGGGGTGGGGAAATGGGCAGTTCTTC. Its translation: CASSPRGWGNGQFF.

The chain has TRBV7-3 and TRBJ2-6, with no clear D. V lost 4 bases and J lost 7, with 11 bases in between. CDR1 and CDR2 from the germline V gene are SGHTA and FQGTGA. CDR3 length: 14 amino acids. CDR3 protein: CASSSSMRANVLTF. The CDR3 bases are TGTGCCAGCAGCTCCTCCATGAGAGCCAACGTCCTGACTTTC.

The chain is built from TRBV5-1 and TRBJ2-5; tentative D call: TRBD2 (6 bases). This CDR3 is built from 14 residues. In germline, CDR1 is SGHRS, CDR2 YFSETQ. Trimming took off 7 bases at V and 2 bases at J, with 15 bases between the two ends. CDR3 amino acids: CASRRRATQETQYF. CDR3 sequence (DNA): TGCGCCAGCCGGCGGAGGGCAACTCAAGAGACCCAGTACTTC.

This clonotype was observed a handful of times. The rearrangement joins TRBV6-2 or TRBV6-3 to TRBJ1-5, with 7 bases matching TRBD1. This CDR3 spans 17 amino acids. In germline, CDR1 is MNHEY, CDR2 SVGEGT. The trim removed 6 bases at V and 2 bases at J, leaving 13 bases unmatched. Here the CDR3 DNA reads TGTGCCAGCAGAACCCGGACAGGACTAAAGGGCAATCAGCCCCAGCATTTT. This encodes CASRTRTGLKGNQPQHF.

V is TRBV4-1 and J is TRBJ2-4, with D unclear. The CDR3 has 17 residues. V gave up 0 bases and J gave up 0 bases, with 12 bases separating them. CDR1 is MGHRA, CDR2 YSYEKL, per germline. DNA of the CDR3: TGCGCCAGCAGCCAAGAAGGCGCAGGAATAGCCAAAAACATTCAGTACTTC. It specifies CASSQEGAGIAKNIQYF.

A few counts support this clonotype. The chain combines TRBV5-1 with TRBJ2-1; D unclear. The germline V gene has CDR1 SGHRS and CDR2 YFSETQ. The V end was cut by 2 bases, the J end by 7 bases, with 16 bases between. This CDR3 region has 15 residues. CDR3 region: CASSFNRAGLNEQFF. For the CDR3, the DNA is TGCGCCAGCAGCTTTAATAGGGCCGGTTTGAATGAGCAGTTCTTC.

This clonotype has just a few counts. This chain connects TRBV19 to TRBJ2-2; D gene uncertain. This CDR3 is 15 amino acids long. Germline V gives CDR1 LNHDA, CDR2 SQIVND (reference sequence). The V end was cut by 6 bases, the J end by 1 base, with 12 bases between. The DNA for the CDR3 is TGTGCCAGTAGGCAGACCCAGTGGAACACCGGGGAGCTGTTTTTT. Protein: CASRQTQWNTGELFF.

In this sample, this clonotype turned up a few times. CDR3 residues: CASSVGQGSHVAFF. In nucleotides, the CDR3 is TGCGCCAGCAGCGTGGGACAGGGGTCTCACGTGGCTTTCTTT. The chain is built from TRBV5-1 and TRBJ1-1; 10 bases fit TRBD1. The trim removed 4 bases at V and 11 bases at J, leaving 11 bases unmatched. The CDR3 has 14 amino acids. The germline V gene encodes CDR1 SGHRS and CDR2 YFSETQ.

This clonotype was counted between two and nine times. The V and J genes are TRBV6-1 and TRBJ2-2; 7 positions match TRBD1. The germline V gene encodes CDR1 MNHNS and CDR2 SASEGT. The junction had 5 bases not matched to a gene; V was cut back by 6 bases and J by 4 bases. This CDR3 comprises 14 residues. CDR3 protein: CASSRDRTTGELFF. For the CDR3, the DNA is TGTGCCAGCAGCCGGGACAGAACCACCGGGGAGCTGTTTTTT.

Regarding this clonotype: This may arise from a read error, as a much more abundant clone is one base away. The genes are TRBV5-1 and TRBJ2-1; unclear D gene. This CDR3 region has 13 residues. From germline, CDR1 is SGHRS and CDR2 YFSETQ. The ends were cut back, 0 bases at V and 6 bases at J, with 7 bases in the middle. The CDR3 loop is CASSLDGFNEQFF. Written as DNA, the CDR3 is TGCGCCAGCAGCTTGGACGGGTTCAATGAGCAGTTCTTC. The entire variable domain, with the rest obtained from reference TRBV5-1 and TRBJ2-1, is as follows: KAGVTQTPRYLIKTRGQQVTLSCSPISGHRSVSWYQQTPGQGLQFLFEYFSETQRNKGNFPGRFSGRQFSNSRSEMNVSTLELGDSALYLCASSLDGFNEQFFGPGTRLTVL.

The CDR3 loop is CASSSELGDRGLETQYF. Here the CDR3 DNA reads TGTGCCAGCAGTTCTGAACTCGGGGACAGGGGGCTAGAGACCCAGTACTTC. The chain links TRBV11-2 to TRBJ2-5; 12 positions match TRBD1. V lost 6 bases, J lost 4 bases, and 12 bases stayed unmatched. The CDR3 totals 17 residues. Germline V lookup: CDR1 SGHAT, CDR2 FQNNGV.

The chain recombines TRBV20-1 with TRBJ1-5; the D is unclear. V was clipped by 4 bases and J by 0 bases, with 10 bases between them. The V gene's germline CDR1 is DFQATT and CDR2 SNEGSKA (reference sequence). CDR3 length: 14 amino acids. The CDR3 loop is CSAMGSYSNQPQHF. Written as DNA, the CDR3 is TGCAGTGCTATGGGGAGTTATAGCAATCAGCCCCAGCATTTT.

This clonotype was observed many times. A junction boundary mismatches the germline segment, possibly from a read error. The chain uses TRBV5-1 and TRBJ2-5; D gene unclear. CDR1 and CDR2 from the germline V gene are SGHRS and YFSETQ. The CDR3 runs to 12 residues. CDR3 sequence: CASSLSQETQYF. DNA of the CDR3: TGTGCCAGCAGCTTGTCCCAAGAGACCCAGTACTTC.

This chain connects TRBV6-1 to TRBJ1-2, with TRBD1 matching over 7 bases. Per germline, CDR1 MNHNS and CDR2 SASEGT. V shed 2 bases and J 8 bases; nucleotides not matched to a gene: 8. The CDR3 sequence is 14 residues long. The CDR3 is CASSENVQGYGYTF. CDR3 nucleotide sequence: TGTGCCAGCAGTGAAAACGTACAGGGGTACGGCTACACCTTC.

A few counts support this clonotype. This chain joins TRBV6-1 and TRBJ2-5; D is uncertain. The germline V gene encodes CDR1 MNHNS and CDR2 SASEGT. The CDR3 has 14 amino acids. V was pared by 2 bases and J by 4 bases, with 11 bases between. CDR3 loop: CASSELGNRETQYF. DNA for the CDR3: TGTGCCAGCAGTGAATTGGGTAATAGAGAGACCCAGTACTTC.

This clonotype was picked up a small number of times. CDR3 protein: CASSVSAGTYNEQFF. The CDR3, as DNA: TGTGCCAGCAGCGTATCCGCAGGGACGTACAATGAGCAGTTCTTC. The chain recombines TRBV9 with TRBJ2-1, with D perhaps TRBD1 or TRBD2 (5 bases each). Germline CDR1 is SGDLS and CDR2 is YYNGEE. Trimming stripped 1 base from V and 4 bases from J, with 12 bases between. The CDR3 runs 15 residues.